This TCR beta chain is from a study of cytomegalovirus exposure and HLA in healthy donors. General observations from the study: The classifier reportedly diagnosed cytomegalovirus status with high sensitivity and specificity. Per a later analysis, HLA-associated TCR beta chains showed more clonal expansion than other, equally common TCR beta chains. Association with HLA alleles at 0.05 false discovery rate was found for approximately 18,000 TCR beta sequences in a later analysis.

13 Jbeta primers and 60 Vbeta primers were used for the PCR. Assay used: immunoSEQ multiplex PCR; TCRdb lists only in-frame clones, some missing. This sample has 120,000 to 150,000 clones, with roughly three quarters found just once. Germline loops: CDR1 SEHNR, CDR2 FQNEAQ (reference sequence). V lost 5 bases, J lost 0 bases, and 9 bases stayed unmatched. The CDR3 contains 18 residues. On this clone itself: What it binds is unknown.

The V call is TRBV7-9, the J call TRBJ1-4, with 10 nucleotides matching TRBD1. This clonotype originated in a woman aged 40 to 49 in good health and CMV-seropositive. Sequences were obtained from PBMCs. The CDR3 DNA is TGTGCCAGCAGCCCCAGGGACAGGGGTGAGGCAACTAATGAAAAACTGTTTTTT. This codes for CASSPRDRGEATNEKLFF.